This T cell receptor (beta chain) was identified during a study of T cell clones after liver transplantation. Study in general: Three of the eight recipients were HCV-positive; the rest had non-autoimmune, non-viral transplant indications. Until 12-24 months post-transplant, subjects got standard immunosuppression and no induction.

Unstimulated PBMCs were sorted into CD3+CD4+ and CD3+CD8+ populations. V lost 5 bases to trimming and J lost 3 bases, with 18 bases between them. This CDR3 comprises 15 residues. Per the germline V gene, CDR1 is SGHDT and CDR2 is YYEEEE. Profiled with immunoSEQ multiplex PCR; TCRdb holds only in-frame clones, not every one. This sample has under 150,000 clones, with 90% found just once. The sequence came from a human patient who received a liver transplant. Some T cells may originate from the graft donor. This chain links TRBV5-6 with TRBJ2-7; tentative D call: TRBD2 (6 bases). The material sequenced was CD4+ T cells from blood, taken 12 months after liver transplant. CDR3 sequence: CASSGTGAGVYEQYF. Written as DNA, the CDR3 is TGTGCCAGCAGTGGGACTGGGGCTGGAGTCTACGAGCAGTACTTC.